Presented here are 9 T cell receptor beta chains from one specimen sequenced in a study of blood T cell repertoires in COVID-19. Assay: immunoSEQ multiplex PCR; the TCRdb copy retains only in-frame clones and omits some. The sample lists 150,000 or so clones; roughly 86% were seen once. The sequencing input was peripheral blood. These receptor sequences come from a woman aged 55-69 years with acute or convalescent COVID-19.

The V gene is TRBV28, the J gene TRBJ1-4, with 7 bases fitting TRBD1. Germline CDR1 reads MDHEN; CDR2 reads SYDVKM. This CDR3 contains 13 residues. V was clipped by 5 bases and J by 10 bases; unmatched bases: 7. CDR3: CASSGDSIVKLFF. DNA of the CDR3: TGTGCCAGCAGTGGGGACAGTATAGTAAAACTGTTTTTT.

CDR3 protein: CASSLGQGSYGYTF. The CDR3 region has the DNA TGTGCCAGCAGTTTGGGACAGGGGTCCTATGGCTACACCTTC. The chain has TRBV28 and TRBJ1-2; 10 bases map to TRBD1. The CDR3 loop spans 14 amino acids. The germline V gene has CDR1 MDHEN and CDR2 SYDVKM. Unmatched junction bases numbered 2, after V lost 3 bases and J lost 4 bases.

This chain connects TRBV9 to TRBJ1-2; the D is unclear. The CDR3 is made up of 14 amino acids. V was cut by 0 bases and J by 3 bases, with 9 bases left in between. Germline V gives CDR1 SGDLS, CDR2 YYNGEE. CDR3 amino acids: CASSVALADYGYTF. DNA for the CDR3: TGTGCCAGCAGCGTAGCCCTGGCAGACTATGGCTACACCTTC.

The chain recombines TRBV27 with TRBJ1-2; D may be TRBD1 (5 bases). The V gene's germline CDR1 is MNHEY and CDR2 SMNVEV (reference sequence). The CDR3 is 13 residues long. Trimming shortened V by 2 bases and J by 8 bases, and 12 bases separated the two germline ends. CDR3 nucleotides: TGTGCCAGCAGTTTAAAGGGGCGAGGAGGCTACACCTTC. Amino acid sequence: CASSLKGRGGYTF.

V and J are TRBV24-1 and TRBJ2-7; 8 positions match TRBD1. Per germline, CDR1 KGHDR and CDR2 SFDVKD. The V gene end was trimmed by 3 bases and the J gene end by 0 bases; junction bases not matched to a gene: 6. The CDR3 has 16 amino acids. Here the CDR3 reads CATSDPTGVNSYEQYF. The CDR3 bases are TGTGCCACCAGTGATCCGACAGGGGTGAACTCCTACGAGCAGTACTTC.

The chain joins TRBV5-6 to TRBJ2-7; TRBD1 aligns across 7 bases. With 2 bases clipped from V and 2 bases from J, the junction kept 4 bases outside the gene matches. Germline V gives CDR1 SGHDT, CDR2 YYEEEE. CDR3 size: 14 residues. The CDR3 coding sequence is TGTGCCAGCAGCTTCGTGGACAGGACCTACGAGCAGTACTTC. It yields the protein CASSFVDRTYEQYF.

The table lists this clone with a few counts. The rearrangement uses TRBV7-2 and TRBJ2-7; D call uncertain. Trimming removed 1 base from V and 3 bases from J, with 4 bases in between. This CDR3 contains 12 residues. In germline, CDR1 is SGHTA, CDR2 FQGNSA. CDR3 sequence reads: CASSLDFYEQYF. Written as DNA, the CDR3 is TGTGCCAGCAGCTTAGACTTCTACGAGCAGTACTTC.

J is TRBJ1-1 and V is TRBV6-5; a weak D match, TRBD1 (5 bases). V shed 0 bases and J shed 4 bases, with 9 bases lying between them. CDR1 is MNHEY, CDR2 SVGAGI, per germline. This CDR3 is built from 14 residues. The CDR3 region has the DNA TGTGCCAGCAGTTACTCGAGAAGGGGCACTGAAGCTTTCTTT. As protein: CASSYSRRGTEAFF.

This rearrangement joins TRBV2 to TRBJ1-1; unclear D gene. The CDR3 contains 15 residues. Trimming pared 0 bases from V and 0 bases from J, leaving 8 bases between. Per germline, CDR1 SNHLY and CDR2 FYNNEI. Here the CDR3 reads CASSEARSMNTEAFF. The CDR3 DNA reads TGTGCCAGCAGTGAAGCTCGGAGCATGAACACTGAAGCTTTCTTT.